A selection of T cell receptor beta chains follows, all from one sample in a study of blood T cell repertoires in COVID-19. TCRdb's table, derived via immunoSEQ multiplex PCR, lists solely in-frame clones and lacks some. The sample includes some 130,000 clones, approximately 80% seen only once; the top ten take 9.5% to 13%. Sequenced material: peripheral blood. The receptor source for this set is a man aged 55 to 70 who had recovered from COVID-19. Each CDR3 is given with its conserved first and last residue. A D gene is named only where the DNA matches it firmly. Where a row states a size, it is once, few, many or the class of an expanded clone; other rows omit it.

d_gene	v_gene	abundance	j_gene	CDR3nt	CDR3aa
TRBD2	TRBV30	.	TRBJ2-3	TGTGCCTGGAAGACTAGCGGGAGCACAGATACGCAGTATTTT	CAWKTSGSTDTQYF
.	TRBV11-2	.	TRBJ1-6	TGTGCCAGCAGCCAAATGAGGGATTCACCCCTCCACTTT	CASSQMRDSPLHF
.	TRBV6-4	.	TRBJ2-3	TGTGCCAGCAGTGAAGCAGGTCCTCGGGGAGATACGCAGTATTTT	CASSEAGPRGDTQYF
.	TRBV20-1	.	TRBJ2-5	TGCAGTGCTAGTAACAGAGTAAAAGAGACCCAGTACTTC	CSASNRVKETQYF
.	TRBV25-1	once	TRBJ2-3	TGTGCCAGCAGCAATGGAGGGGTCGGGGCAGATACGCAGTATTTT	CASSNGGVGADTQYF
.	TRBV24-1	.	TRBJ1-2	TGTGCCACCAGTGGAGGCTATGGCTACACCTTC	CATSGGYGYTF
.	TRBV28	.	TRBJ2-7	TGTGCCAGCAGAGATTCCTCAGGGGTTCGCGAGCAGTACTTC	CASRDSSGVREQYF
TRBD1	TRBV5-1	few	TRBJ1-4	TGCGCCAGCAGCTTGGAGGGGACAGGGGAGCAAAAACTGTTTTTT	CASSLEGTGEQKLFF
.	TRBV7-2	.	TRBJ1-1	TGTGCCAGCAGACCCGGAGTTTTTGGCACTGAAGCTTTCTTT	CASRPGVFGTEAFF
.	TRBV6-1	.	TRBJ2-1	TGTGCCAGCAGTGAAGGTCTAGTTTTGGGCAATGAGCAGTTCTTC	CASSEGLVLGNEQFF
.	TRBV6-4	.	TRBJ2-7	TGTGCCAGCAGGGGGACACCAGCCTACGAGCAGTACTTC	CASRGTPAYEQYF
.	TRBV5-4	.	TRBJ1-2	TGTGCCAGCAGCTTGGCCAACAGGGTAGATGGCTACACCTTC	CASSLANRVDGYTF
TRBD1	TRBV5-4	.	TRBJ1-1	TGTGCCAGCAGCTTAGGGGACAGGGACATGAACACTGAAGCTTTCTTT	CASSLGDRDMNTEAFF
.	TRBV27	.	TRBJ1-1	TGTGCCAGCAGTCGCTTGACAGGGAACACTGAAGCTTTCTTT	CASSRLTGNTEAFF
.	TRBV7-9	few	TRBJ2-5	TGTGCCAGCAGCTTAGGACCAGGGAAGGAGACCCAGTACTTC	CASSLGPGKETQYF
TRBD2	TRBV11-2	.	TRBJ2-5	TGTGCCAGCAGCTTAGCGGGGGGGGAGACCCAGTACTTC	CASSLAGGETQYF
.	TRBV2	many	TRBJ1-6	TGTGCCAGCAGTGAGGGGGGGGCGGCCCGGGCACCCCTCCACTTT	CASSEGGAARAPLHF
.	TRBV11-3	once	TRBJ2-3	TGTGCCAGCAGCTTAGGTCACAGGGAGAGCACAGATACGCAGTATTTT	CASSLGHRESTDTQYF
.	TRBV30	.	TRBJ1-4	TGTGCCTCTACGCTGGGAGGATTTAATGAAAAACTGTTTTTT	CASTLGGFNEKLFF
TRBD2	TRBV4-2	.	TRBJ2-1	TGTGCCAGCAGCCAAGTCGGCTTGATCGGGACTAGCCTTTCAAGCTCCTACAATGAGCAGTTCTTC	CASSQVGLIGTSLSSSYNEQFF
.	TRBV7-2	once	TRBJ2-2	TGTGCCAGCAGCCTACCCTCGGCGGTTAACACCGGGGAGCTGTTTTTT	CASSLPSAVNTGELFF
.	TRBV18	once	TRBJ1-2	TGTGCCAGCTCACCACGGACAGAGAACGTATACGGCTACACCTTC	CASSPRTENVYGYTF
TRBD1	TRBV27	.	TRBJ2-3	TGTGCCAGCAGTAGGAAGTTGGTCACCGGGACAGCGAGCACAGATACGCAGTATTTT	CASSRKLVTGTASTDTQYF
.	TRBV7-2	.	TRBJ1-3	TGTGCCAGCAGCTTCGGGGACTACTCTGGAAACACCATATATTTT	CASSFGDYSGNTIYF
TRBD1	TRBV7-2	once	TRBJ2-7	TGTGCCAGCAGCTTAGGGACAGGGGTGACCTACGAGCAGTACTTC	CASSLGTGVTYEQYF
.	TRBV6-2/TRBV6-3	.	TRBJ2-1	TGTGCCAGCAGTTACCACCGCAGGGGGCGGGAGTACTACAATGAGCAGTTCTTC	CASSYHRRGREYYNEQFF
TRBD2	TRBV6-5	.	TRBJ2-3	TGTGCCAGCAGGGTGGGACTAGCTCGGGATACGCAGTATTTT	CASRVGLARDTQYF
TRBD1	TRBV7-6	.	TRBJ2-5	TGTGCCAGCAGCTTATCAGGACAGGGGGTTGTGACCCAGTACTTC	CASSLSGQGVVTQYF
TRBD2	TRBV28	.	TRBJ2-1	TGTGCCAGCACCCCTAGCGGGAGAACCTACAATGAGCAGTTCTTC	CASTPSGRTYNEQFF
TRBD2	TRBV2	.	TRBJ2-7	TGTGCCAGCAGTGTCGCCGGGACGGGGGGGGCCGAGCAGTACTTC	CASSVAGTGGAEQYF
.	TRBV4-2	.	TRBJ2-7	TGTGCCAGCAGCCCTAGCCATGGTTACGAGCAGTACTTC	CASSPSHGYEQYF
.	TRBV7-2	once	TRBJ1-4	TGTGCCAGCAGCTTAACCCGGACTAATGAAAAACTGTTTTTT	CASSLTRTNEKLFF
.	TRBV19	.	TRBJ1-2	TGTGCCAGTAGTACCCAGGGGATTGGCTACACCTTC	CASSTQGIGYTF
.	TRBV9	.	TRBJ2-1	TGTGCCAGCAGCGTAGATGCAGGGGCGCGGAATGAGCAGTTCTTC	CASSVDAGARNEQFF
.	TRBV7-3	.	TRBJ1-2	TGTGCCAGCAGCTTAAATGGGGGCAATTCTAACTATGGCTACACCTTC	CASSLNGGNSNYGYTF
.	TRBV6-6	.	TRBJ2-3	TGTGCCAGCAGTCGAACGCTAGGGGGACCCACAGATACGCAGTATTTT	CASSRTLGGPTDTQYF
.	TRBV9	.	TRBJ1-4	TGTGCCAGCAGCGAACAGGGTATTAATGAAAAACTGTTTTTT	CASSEQGINEKLFF
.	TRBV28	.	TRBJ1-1	TGTGCCAGCAGTCCCCCTGGAGTGACAGTGAACACTGAAGCTTTCTTT	CASSPPGVTVNTEAFF
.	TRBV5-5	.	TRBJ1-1	TGTGCCAGCAGCCTAATCCAGGGGCAGAACACTGAAGCTTTCTTT	CASSLIQGQNTEAFF
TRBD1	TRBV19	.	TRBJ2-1	TGTGCCAGTAGTATGCCCGACAGGGCTGGTAAGGATGAGCAGTTCTTC	CASSMPDRAGKDEQFF
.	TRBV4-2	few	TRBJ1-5	TGTGCCAGCAGCCAAGATCGTCGTCAGCCCCAGCATTTT	CASSQDRRQPQHF
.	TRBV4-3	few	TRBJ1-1	TGCGCCAGCAGCCAAGATCGGGGCAGGGGTCCTGAAGCTTTCTTT	CASSQDRGRGPEAFF
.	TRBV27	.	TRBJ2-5	TGTGCCAGCAGCTCCTCCAGTGGCCAAGAGACCCAGTACTTC	CASSSSSGQETQYF
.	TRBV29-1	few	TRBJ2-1	TGCAGCGTTGTAACACAATACAATGAGCAGTTCTTC	CSVVTQYNEQFF
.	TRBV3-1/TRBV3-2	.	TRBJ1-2	TGTGCCAGCAGCCAAGCCGGTTATGGCTACACCTTC	CASSQAGYGYTF
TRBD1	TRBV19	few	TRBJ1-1	TGTGCCAGTAGTCCGGGACAGACGAACACTGAAGCTTTCTTT	CASSPGQTNTEAFF
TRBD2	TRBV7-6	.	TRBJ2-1	TGTGCCAGCAGCCCAACTAGCGGGGGCGCCTACAATGAGCAGTTCTTC	CASSPTSGGAYNEQFF
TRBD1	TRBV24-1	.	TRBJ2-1	TGTGCCACCAGCCACCCAGGGGGCGCAACGGATGAGCAGTTCTTC	CATSHPGGATDEQFF